Presented here are 2 T cell receptor beta chains from one specimen sequenced in a study of T cells in localized non-small cell lung cancer. The method was immunoSEQ multiplex PCR; TCRdb's version includes in-frame clones alone and lacks a portion of them. The sample includes approximately 6,000 clones, roughly 23% of them seen just once. The starting material was lung tumor tissue, obtained before any cancer treatment. The receptors were sampled from a female donor aged 60 or older with stage I lung adenocarcinoma.

The chain has TRBV9 and TRBJ1-1; 9 nucleotides agree with TRBD1. CDR1 and CDR2 (germline): SGDLS, YYNGEE. V lost 7 bases to trimming and J lost 1 base; unmatched junction nucleotides: 20. This CDR3 has 19 residues. The CDR3 sequence is CASLGLRARDRVGNTEAFF. CDR3 bases: TGTGCCAGCCTGGGGTTAAGGGCTCGGGACAGGGTAGGGAACACTGAAGCTTTCTTT.

CDR3 in DNA: TGTGCCAGCAGGACTAGCGCCGATACGCAGTATTTT. This sequence encodes CASRTSADTQYF. The V gene is TRBV6-8, the J gene TRBJ2-3; 8 nucleotides match TRBD2. There are 12 residues in the CDR3. Looked up from germline, CDR1 is MNHGY and CDR2 is SAAAGT. V lost 6 bases, J lost 6 bases, and 2 bases stayed unmatched.